This note documents a single TCR beta chain sequence. The trim removed 4 bases at V and 1 base at J, leaving 2 bases unmatched. Germline CDR1 is SGDLS and CDR2 is YYNGEE. The length of the CDR3 is 14 residues. In the source study's methods: Reference gene primer amplification gave nucleated cell count estimates. Generated by immunoSEQ multiplex PCR, the TCRdb table keeps only in-frame clones and is missing some. V and J calls and clone size come straight from that table; D and trimming were deduced from the DNA. Counted here are roughly 72,000 clones, about four fifths occurring once; the ten biggest clones make up roughly 5.9%. This specimen belongs to a study of blood T cell repertoires in COVID-19. Study-level background: The United States, Italy and Spain provided the acute and convalescent COVID-19 samples. PBMCs, B-cell-depleted T cells, or T cells provided the cDNA or gDNA that made up the material.

The chain is built from TRBV9 and TRBJ1-1, with TRBD1 identical over 9 bases. The receptor was derived from a woman at least 80 years old with active or convalescent COVID-19. Material for sequencing was peripheral blood. CDR3 sequence: CASSKGQGNTEAFF. As DNA, the CDR3 is TGTGCCAGCAGCAAGGGACAGGGGAACACTGAAGCTTTCTTT.